A selection of T cell receptor beta chains follows, all from one sample in a study of blood T cells in healthy people across ages. Using its own MiXCR run on the 5' RACE reads, TCRdb lists one record per CDR3 protein. This sample yields about 800,000 distinct CDR3 sequences, of which 25% are seen a single time; under 4.5% belongs to the top ten. These records were also assigned to another study, of T cells of mothers and their children.

The sequenced sample consisted of blood. These TCRs come from a boy aged 10-17 years in good health. Both conserved end residues are part of each CDR3. The D gene is left open where the match is weak. Expanded clones are given a class, and other clones once, few, many or no size at all.

v_call: TRBV4-3; clone_size: -; j_call: TRBJ2-1; d_call: -; cdr3_aa: CASSQDRAGTDVGYEQFF; cdr3_nt: TGCGCCAGCAGCCAAGATCGGGCGGGAACCGACGTGGGGTATGAGCAGTTCTTC
v_call: TRBV11-2; clone_size: -; j_call: TRBJ2-5; d_call: -; cdr3_aa: CASSLTGGRSETQYF; cdr3_nt: TGTGCCAGCAGCCTAACGGGGGGCCGTTCGGAGACCCAGTACTTC
v_call: TRBV20-1; clone_size: -; j_call: TRBJ2-7; d_call: TRBD2; cdr3_aa: CSARDPGTSGDEQYF; cdr3_nt: TGCAGTGCTAGAGATCCCGGGACTAGCGGGGACGAGCAGTACTTC
v_call: TRBV4-3; clone_size: many; j_call: TRBJ2-3; d_call: -; cdr3_aa: CASSQDPPGSTDTQYF; cdr3_nt: TGCGCCAGCAGCCAAGATCCCCCCGGGAGCACAGATACGCAGTATTTT
v_call: TRBV20-1; clone_size: -; j_call: TRBJ2-7; d_call: -; cdr3_aa: CSVRVGQAFYEQYF; cdr3_nt: TGCAGTGTTAGAGTCGGGCAGGCCTTCTACGAGCAGTACTTC
v_call: TRBV29-1; clone_size: -; j_call: TRBJ2-7; d_call: TRBD2; cdr3_aa: CSVETSGVTYEQYF; cdr3_nt: TGCAGCGTTGAAACTAGCGGGGTCACCTACGAGCAGTACTTC
v_call: TRBV7-8; clone_size: few; j_call: TRBJ2-1; d_call: -; cdr3_aa: CASSFTDRKQFF; cdr3_nt: TGTGCCAGCAGCTTTACCGACAGAAAGCAGTTCTTC
v_call: TRBV7-9; clone_size: -; j_call: TRBJ1-2; d_call: -; cdr3_aa: CASSLESTATF; cdr3_nt: TGTGCCAGCAGCTTAGAATCGACGGCCACCTTC
v_call: TRBV28; clone_size: -; j_call: TRBJ1-5; d_call: TRBD1; cdr3_aa: CASRTTGVGRYSNQPQHF; cdr3_nt: TGTGCCAGCAGGACGACAGGGGTAGGTCGCTATAGCAATCAGCCCCAGCATTTT
v_call: TRBV3-1; clone_size: -; j_call: TRBJ1-2; d_call: -; cdr3_aa: CASSQGEGGGYTF; cdr3_nt: TGTGCCAGCAGCCAAGGCGAGGGCGGCGGCTACACCTTC
v_call: TRBV4-1; clone_size: -; j_call: TRBJ2-1; d_call: -; cdr3_aa: CASSQDLYAYNEQFF; cdr3_nt: TGCGCCAGCAGCCAAGATCTTTACGCCTACAATGAGCAGTTCTTC
v_call: TRBV10-3; clone_size: -; j_call: TRBJ2-5; d_call: -; cdr3_aa: CAISEPLDLEQYF; cdr3_nt: TGTGCCATCAGTGAGCCGTTGGATTTAGAGCAGTACTTC
v_call: TRBV7-9; clone_size: -; j_call: TRBJ2-7; d_call: TRBD2; cdr3_aa: CASSYPTSGDYEQYF; cdr3_nt: TGTGCCAGCAGCTACCCGACTAGCGGAGACTACGAGCAGTACTTC
v_call: TRBV29-1; clone_size: few; j_call: TRBJ2-1; d_call: TRBD1; cdr3_aa: CSVVKWDRYSNEQFF; cdr3_nt: TGCAGCGTTGTGAAGTGGGACAGATACTCGAATGAGCAGTTCTTC
v_call: TRBV5-1; clone_size: few; j_call: TRBJ2-7; d_call: -; cdr3_aa: CASSPRDIHEQYF; cdr3_nt: TGCGCCAGCAGCCCCCGGGACATACACGAGCAGTACTTC
v_call: TRBV3-1; clone_size: few; j_call: TRBJ1-2; d_call: -; cdr3_aa: CASSQAKKIGVLYGYTF; cdr3_nt: TGTGCCAGCAGCCAAGCTAAAAAGATAGGGGTTCTCTATGGCTACACCTTC
v_call: TRBV20-1; clone_size: few; j_call: TRBJ2-1; d_call: -; cdr3_aa: CSAREVNTNEQFF; cdr3_nt: TGCAGTGCCCGAGAGGTCAACACCAATGAGCAGTTCTTC
v_call: TRBV30; clone_size: -; j_call: TRBJ1-2; d_call: TRBD1; cdr3_aa: CAWSGGQGNGYTF; cdr3_nt: TGTGCCTGGAGTGGGGGACAGGGGAATGGCTACACCTTC
v_call: TRBV4-2; clone_size: few; j_call: TRBJ1-5; d_call: -; cdr3_aa: CASSQGMNQPQHF; cdr3_nt: TGTGCCAGCAGCCAAGGTATGAATCAGCCCCAGCATTTT
v_call: TRBV5-5; clone_size: -; j_call: TRBJ2-5; d_call: -; cdr3_aa: CASSLRTSYEHYF; cdr3_nt: TGTGCCAGCAGCCTTAGGACCTCCTACGAGCACTACTTC
v_call: TRBV4-1; clone_size: few; j_call: TRBJ1-2; d_call: TRBD1; cdr3_aa: CASSQGTGTYGYTF; cdr3_nt: TGCGCCAGCAGCCAAGGGACAGGGACTTATGGCTACACCTTC
v_call: TRBV7-2; clone_size: few; j_call: TRBJ2-5; d_call: TRBD2; cdr3_aa: CASSLKWTSGRARETQYF; cdr3_nt: TGTGCCAGCAGCTTGAAGTGGACTAGCGGGAGGGCCCGAGAGACCCAGTACTTC
v_call: TRBV7-2; clone_size: -; j_call: TRBJ1-3; d_call: -; cdr3_aa: CASSLEGTSGNTIYF; cdr3_nt: TGTGCCAGCAGCTTAGAAGGGACATCTGGAAACACCATATATTTT
v_call: TRBV12-3/TRBV12-4; clone_size: -; j_call: TRBJ2-1; d_call: -; cdr3_aa: CASSPRDVNEQFF; cdr3_nt: TGTGCCAGCAGTCCCCGGGACGTCAATGAGCAGTTCTTC
v_call: TRBV6-2/TRBV6-3; clone_size: -; j_call: TRBJ2-5; d_call: -; cdr3_aa: CASSSLGAPQETQYF; cdr3_nt: TGTGCCAGCAGTTCCTTAGGCGCGCCTCAAGAGACCCAGTACTTC
v_call: TRBV4-3; clone_size: once; j_call: TRBJ1-4; d_call: -; cdr3_aa: CASSQDRWTNEKLFF; cdr3_nt: TGCGCCAGCAGCCAAGATAGGTGGACAAATGAAAAACTGTTTTTT
v_call: TRBV29-1; clone_size: few; j_call: TRBJ2-3; d_call: TRBD2; cdr3_aa: CSVEDGGARGSLQLAGTDTQYF; cdr3_nt: TGCAGCGTTGAAGATGGTGGGGCTCGGGGGTCCCTCCAACTAGCGGGCACAGATACGCAGTATTTT
v_call: TRBV6-5; clone_size: -; j_call: TRBJ2-7; d_call: TRBD1; cdr3_aa: CASSYSKRQGSEQYF; cdr3_nt: TGTGCCAGCAGTTACTCGAAGAGACAGGGTAGCGAGCAGTACTTC
v_call: TRBV6-2/TRBV6-3; clone_size: -; j_call: TRBJ2-7; d_call: TRBD1; cdr3_aa: CASSYLLGQGKSYEQYF; cdr3_nt: TGTGCCAGCAGTTACCTCTTGGGACAGGGAAAATCCTACGAGCAGTACTTC
v_call: TRBV7-2; clone_size: many; j_call: TRBJ2-2; d_call: -; cdr3_aa: CASSLGGTGTGELFF; cdr3_nt: TGTGCCAGCAGCTTAGGGGGGACGGGGACCGGGGAGCTGTTTTTT
v_call: TRBV6-5; clone_size: -; j_call: TRBJ2-2; d_call: TRBD2; cdr3_aa: CASSSSSGGGRTGELFF; cdr3_nt: TGTGCCAGCAGTTCCTCGTCGGGGGGGGGCCGAACCGGGGAGCTGTTTTTT
v_call: TRBV5-4; clone_size: -; j_call: TRBJ2-4; d_call: TRBD2; cdr3_aa: CASSSKAGGSLAKNIQYF; cdr3_nt: TGTGCCAGCAGCTCTAAAGCGGGAGGATCTCTAGCCAAAAACATTCAGTACTTC
v_call: TRBV28; clone_size: -; j_call: TRBJ2-7; d_call: TRBD1; cdr3_aa: CASRGTESYEQYF; cdr3_nt: TGTGCCAGCAGAGGGACAGAAAGCTACGAGCAGTACTTC
v_call: TRBV3-1; clone_size: few; j_call: TRBJ2-7; d_call: -; cdr3_aa: CANSQGSTLFEQYF; cdr3_nt: TGTGCCAACAGCCAAGGTTCAACTCTCTTCGAGCAGTACTTC
v_call: TRBV19; clone_size: -; j_call: TRBJ1-2; d_call: -; cdr3_aa: CASSIDSSPGGYTF; cdr3_nt: TGTGCCAGTAGTATAGATTCCTCGCCGGGAGGCTACACCTTC
v_call: TRBV7-2; clone_size: -; j_call: TRBJ2-7; d_call: TRBD2; cdr3_aa: CASSLSVAGVTGQYF; cdr3_nt: TGTGCCAGCAGCTTATCTGTTGCGGGAGTTACCGGGCAGTACTTC
v_call: TRBV6-1; clone_size: -; j_call: TRBJ2-3; d_call: TRBD2; cdr3_aa: CASRMGVAGFLDTQYF; cdr3_nt: TGTGCCAGCCGTATGGGGGTAGCGGGGTTTTTGGATACGCAGTATTTT
v_call: TRBV18; clone_size: -; j_call: TRBJ1-2; d_call: -; cdr3_aa: CASSPKQSNYGYTF; cdr3_nt: TGTGCCAGCTCACCCAAACAGTCTAACTATGGCTACACCTTC
v_call: TRBV5-5; clone_size: -; j_call: TRBJ2-1; d_call: -; cdr3_aa: CASSLMAINEQFF; cdr3_nt: TGTGCCAGCAGCTTGATGGCTATAAATGAGCAGTTCTTC
v_call: TRBV28; clone_size: -; j_call: TRBJ2-7; d_call: -; cdr3_aa: CASRLGKTSSYEQYF; cdr3_nt: TGTGCCAGCAGGCTAGGGAAGACCTCCTCCTACGAGCAATACTTC
v_call: TRBV5-6; clone_size: -; j_call: TRBJ2-3; d_call: TRBD2; cdr3_aa: CASTSGRTDTQYF; cdr3_nt: TGTGCCAGTACTAGCGGGCGCACAGATACGCAGTATTTT
v_call: TRBV12-3/TRBV12-4; clone_size: many; j_call: TRBJ1-5; d_call: TRBD1; cdr3_aa: CASSSGQSLHSNQPQHF; cdr3_nt: TGTGCCAGCAGTTCGGGACAGAGTCTGCATAGCAATCAGCCCCAGCATTTT
v_call: TRBV18; clone_size: many; j_call: TRBJ2-7; d_call: TRBD1; cdr3_aa: CASRGQGYYEQYF; cdr3_nt: TGTGCCAGCCGGGGACAGGGCTACTACGAGCAGTACTTC
v_call: TRBV15; clone_size: -; j_call: TRBJ2-7; d_call: -; cdr3_aa: CATSRDLGTASYEQYF; cdr3_nt: TGTGCCACCAGCAGAGATCTTGGAACAGCGTCCTACGAGCAGTACTTC
v_call: TRBV5-6; clone_size: -; j_call: TRBJ2-2; d_call: -; cdr3_aa: CASSPRLDAGELFF; cdr3_nt: TGTGCCAGCAGCCCTAGACTAGACGCCGGGGAGCTGTTTTTT
v_call: TRBV6-2/TRBV6-3; clone_size: -; j_call: TRBJ1-2; d_call: -; cdr3_aa: CASSQTLGLNGYTF; cdr3_nt: TGTGCCAGCAGTCAAACTTTGGGACTTAATGGCTACACCTTC
v_call: TRBV4-3; clone_size: -; j_call: TRBJ2-5; d_call: TRBD1; cdr3_aa: CASSQMDRGQETQYF; cdr3_nt: TGCGCCAGCAGCCAAATGGACAGGGGCCAAGAGACCCAGTACTTC
v_call: TRBV5-1; clone_size: -; j_call: TRBJ2-3; d_call: -; cdr3_aa: CASSPTSRSTDTRYF; cdr3_nt: TGCGCCAGCAGCCCGACTTCCCGAAGCACAGATACGCGGTATTTT
v_call: TRBV29-1; clone_size: few; j_call: TRBJ2-5; d_call: -; cdr3_aa: CSAPQPTGRETQYF; cdr3_nt: TGCAGCGCACCCCAACCGACAGGGAGGGAGACCCAGTACTTC
v_call: TRBV9; clone_size: -; j_call: TRBJ2-1; d_call: -; cdr3_aa: CASSGSGVIYNEQFF; cdr3_nt: TGTGCCAGCAGCGGATCGGGAGTAATCTACAATGAGCAGTTCTTC
v_call: TRBV20-1; clone_size: -; j_call: TRBJ2-7; d_call: TRBD1; cdr3_aa: CSARESLGQGVEQYF; cdr3_nt: TGCAGTGCTAGAGAAAGCTTGGGACAGGGGGTCGAGCAGTACTTC
v_call: TRBV10-3; clone_size: -; j_call: TRBJ1-2; d_call: -; cdr3_aa: CAISPTTNYGYTF; cdr3_nt: TGTGCCATCAGTCCCACGACCAACTATGGCTACACCTTC
v_call: TRBV4-2; clone_size: -; j_call: TRBJ2-7; d_call: TRBD1; cdr3_aa: CASSQKSAGTGDPYEQYF; cdr3_nt: TGTGCCAGCAGCCAGAAGTCCGCCGGGACAGGGGACCCGTACGAGCAGTACTTC
v_call: TRBV20-1; clone_size: -; j_call: TRBJ2-7; d_call: -; cdr3_aa: CSARDNGDRHEQYF; cdr3_nt: TGCAGTGCCAGAGACAACGGGGATCGCCACGAGCAGTACTTC
v_call: TRBV19; clone_size: -; j_call: TRBJ2-1; d_call: -; cdr3_aa: CASSIDRGHNEQFF; cdr3_nt: TGTGCCAGTAGTATAGATCGAGGGCACAATGAGCAGTTCTTC
v_call: TRBV9; clone_size: -; j_call: TRBJ1-2; d_call: -; cdr3_aa: CASSRRLGYGYTF; cdr3_nt: TGTGCCAGCAGCAGAAGGTTGGGATATGGCTACACCTTC
v_call: TRBV6-5; clone_size: few; j_call: TRBJ1-1; d_call: -; cdr3_aa: CASSRGPAEAFF; cdr3_nt: TGTGCCAGCAGTCGAGGGCCGGCTGAAGCTTTCTTT